This is a list of T cell receptor beta chains from one sample in a study of T cell changes during pregnancy in multiple sclerosis. The repertoire was sequenced with immunoSEQ multiplex PCR; TCRdb's copy has only in-frame clones and lacks some. The table lists 60,000 to 80,000 clones, approximately 91% of them singletons. The material sequenced was peripheral blood, taken before pregnancy. The source of these receptors is a female donor with multiple sclerosis, enrolled in a pregnancy study. CDR3s include the opening cysteine and the closing phenylalanine or tryptophan. A D gene is named only where the DNA matches it firmly. Clone size is shown for a subset of rows, as once, few, many or a class of expanded clone.

d_gene | abundance | j_gene | v_gene | CDR3aa | CDR3nt
TRBD2 | few | TRBJ2-3 | TRBV28 | CASSLPSGRGGRSDTQYF | TGTGCCAGCAGTTTGCCCTCAGGGCGGGGGGGCAGGTCAGATACGCAGTATTTT
TRBD1 | once | TRBJ2-7 | TRBV27 | CASSWGQTYEQYF | TGTGCCAGCAGTTGGGGACAGACCTACGAGCAGTACTTC
- | - | TRBJ1-3 | TRBV7-2 | CASSLDRKQGLWAGNTIYF | TGTGCCAGCAGCTTAGATCGCAAACAGGGATTATGGGCTGGAAACACCATATATTTT
TRBD2 | - | TRBJ2-7 | TRBV14 | CASRRTSGSNAYEQYF | TGTGCCAGCAGAAGGACTAGCGGGAGTAACGCCTACGAGCAGTACTTC
TRBD1 | - | TRBJ2-7 | TRBV4-2 | CASSSGTGETYEQYF | TGTGCCAGCAGTTCCGGGACAGGAGAAACTTACGAGCAGTACTTC
TRBD1 | - | TRBJ1-2 | TRBV28 | CAAYGTGGERLGYTF | TGTGCCGCATACGGGACAGGGGGGGAAAGGTTAGGCTACACCTTC
- | - | TRBJ2-5 | TRBV15 | CATSAVGRGQETQYF | TGTGCCACCAGCGCGGTTGGCAGAGGACAAGAGACCCAGTACTTC
- | - | TRBJ1-1 | TRBV29-1 | CSVEDFRGTEAFF | TGCAGCGTTGAAGATTTCCGGGGAACTGAAGCTTTCTTT
- | - | TRBJ2-7 | TRBV5-5 | CASSFLTAAYEQYF | TGTGCCAGCAGCTTCCTTACAGCCGCCTACGAGCAGTACTTC
TRBD1 | - | TRBJ2-5 | TRBV6-1 | CASSKGGTGSHF | TGTGCCAGCAGTAAAGGGGGGACAGGGAGTCACTTC
- | - | TRBJ2-2 | TRBV7-6 | CASSLGQGSGELFF | TGTGCCAGCAGCTTAGGTCAGGGCTCCGGGGAGCTGTTTTTT
- | - | TRBJ2-7 | TRBV5-1 | CASSFRANLPYEQYF | TGCGCCAGCAGCTTCAGGGCTAATCTCCCCTACGAGCAGTACTTC
- | - | TRBJ1-1 | TRBV6-1 | CASSVTGFLMNTEAFF | TGTGCCAGCAGTGTGACAGGATTTCTCATGAACACTGAAGCTTTCTTT
TRBD1 | - | TRBJ2-5 | TRBV30 | CAWRPGQVAETQYF | TGTGCCTGGAGGCCGGGACAGGTCGCAGAGACCCAGTACTTC
- | - | TRBJ2-7 | TRBV7-9 | CASSSGQNYEQYF | TGTGCCAGCAGCTCAGGACAAAACTACGAGCAGTACTTC
- | - | TRBJ1-2 | TRBV5-8 | CASSLVGQINYGYTF | TGTGCCAGCAGCTTGGTTGGACAGATTAACTATGGCTACACCTTC
- | - | TRBJ1-3 | TRBV18 | CASSPTVSGNTIYF | TGTGCCAGCTCACCAACAGTCTCTGGAAACACCATATATTTT
- | - | TRBJ2-4 | TRBV7-3 | CASSPRVNEAKNIQYF | TGTGCCAGCAGCCCCCGGGTAAACGAAGCCAAAAACATTCAGTACTTC
- | - | TRBJ2-4 | TRBV29-1 | CSVGRGGVAKNIQYF | TGCAGCGTTGGGCGGGGTGGCGTTGCCAAAAACATTCAGTACTTC
- | - | TRBJ2-1 | TRBV7-7 | CASSRTGSPYNEQFF | TGTGCCAGCAGCCGTACAGGGTCCCCCTACAATGAGCAGTTCTTC
TRBD2 | - | TRBJ2-1 | TRBV5-1 | CASSRGSGGNEQFF | TGCGCCAGCAGCAGGGGTAGCGGGGGCAATGAGCAGTTCTTC
TRBD2 | once | TRBJ2-7 | TRBV5-1 | CASSPRTSGAYEQYF | TGCGCCAGCAGCCCCCGGACTAGCGGGGCCTACGAGCAGTACTTC
TRBD1 | - | TRBJ1-3 | TRBV29-1 | CSARGPGNTIYF | TGCAGCGCCAGGGGGCCCGGAAACACCATATATTTT
TRBD1 | - | TRBJ1-2 | TRBV6-5 | CASRGSGGEGGYTF | TGTGCCAGCAGGGGGTCAGGGGGCGAGGGTGGCTACACCTTC
TRBD1 | - | TRBJ1-2 | TRBV7-7 | CASSWISPGQVWTNYGYTF | TGTGCCAGCAGCTGGATTTCACCGGGACAGGTCTGGACTAACTATGGCTACACCTTC
- | - | TRBJ2-1 | TRBV7-2 | CASSLAGGQGGNEQFF | TGTGCCAGCAGCTTAGCGGGGGGGCAGGGAGGGAATGAGCAGTTCTTC
TRBD1 | - | TRBJ2-7 | TRBV19 | CASTPGQGLSYEQYF | TGTGCCAGTACCCCGGGACAGGGACTATCCTACGAGCAGTACTTC
- | - | TRBJ1-5 | TRBV19 | CASRGLLGSNQPQHF | TGTGCCAGTAGGGGACTCCTAGGGAGCAATCAGCCCCAGCATTTT
- | - | TRBJ2-7 | TRBV5-1 | CASSYEVPSYEQYF | TGCGCCAGCAGCTACGAGGTTCCGAGCTACGAGCAGTACTTC
TRBD2 | - | TRBJ2-2 | TRBV9 | CASSVGLAGNTGELFF | TGTGCCAGCAGCGTGGGACTAGCGGGAAACACCGGGGAGCTGTTTTTT
- | - | TRBJ1-2 | TRBV2 | CASSGAGNYGYTF | TGTGCCAGCAGTGGGGCGGGTAACTATGGCTACACCTTC
TRBD2 | - | TRBJ2-5 | TRBV5-8 | CATGLAESQETQYF | TGTGCCACGGGACTAGCGGAGAGCCAAGAGACCCAGTACTTC
- | - | TRBJ1-5 | TRBV27 | CASSFSLNQPQHF | TGTGCCAGCAGTTTCTCCTTAAATCAGCCCCAGCATTTT
- | - | TRBJ1-2 | TRBV6-5 | CASSYAAGENYGYTF | TGTGCCAGCAGTTACGCGGCAGGGGAGAACTATGGCTACACCTTC
- | - | TRBJ1-1 | TRBV7-9 | CASSPPWNTEAFF | TGTGCCAGCAGCCCCCCATGGAACACTGAAGCTTTCTTT
- | - | TRBJ2-7 | TRBV5-6 | CASSKQQGTYEQYF | TGTGCCAGCAGCAAGCAACAGGGCACCTACGAGCAGTACTTC
TRBD2 | - | TRBJ2-3 | TRBV7-3 | CASSLGLAGGFPNTDTQYF | TGTGCCAGCAGCTTGGGACTAGCGGGGGGTTTCCCAAACACAGATACGCAGTATTTT
- | - | TRBJ2-1 | TRBV30 | CAWTHGGGDYNKQFF | TGTGCCTGGACCCATGGTGGCGGGGATTACAATAAGCAGTTCTTC
TRBD1 | - | TRBJ2-1 | TRBV7-9 | CASSPRDRVGNEQFF | TGTGCCAGCAGCCCCCGGGACAGGGTAGGTAATGAGCAGTTCTTC
- | - | TRBJ1-4 | TRBV10-1 | CASSEFRATRWRVTNEKLFF | TGCGCCAGCAGTGAGTTCAGGGCTACACGGTGGAGGGTAACTAATGAAAAACTGTTTTTT
- | - | TRBJ2-1 | TRBV6-6 | CASGHFATNNEQFF | TGTGCCAGCGGCCATTTCGCAACCAACAATGAGCAGTTCTTC
TRBD1 | - | TRBJ2-7 | TRBV12-5 | CASGLDGQGPRDEQYF | TGTGCTAGTGGTTTGGATGGACAGGGGCCTCGGGACGAGCAGTACTTC
TRBD1 | - | TRBJ2-1 | TRBV14 | CASSSAGTVDNEQFF | TGTGCCAGCAGCAGCGCCGGGACAGTAGACAATGAGCAGTTCTTC